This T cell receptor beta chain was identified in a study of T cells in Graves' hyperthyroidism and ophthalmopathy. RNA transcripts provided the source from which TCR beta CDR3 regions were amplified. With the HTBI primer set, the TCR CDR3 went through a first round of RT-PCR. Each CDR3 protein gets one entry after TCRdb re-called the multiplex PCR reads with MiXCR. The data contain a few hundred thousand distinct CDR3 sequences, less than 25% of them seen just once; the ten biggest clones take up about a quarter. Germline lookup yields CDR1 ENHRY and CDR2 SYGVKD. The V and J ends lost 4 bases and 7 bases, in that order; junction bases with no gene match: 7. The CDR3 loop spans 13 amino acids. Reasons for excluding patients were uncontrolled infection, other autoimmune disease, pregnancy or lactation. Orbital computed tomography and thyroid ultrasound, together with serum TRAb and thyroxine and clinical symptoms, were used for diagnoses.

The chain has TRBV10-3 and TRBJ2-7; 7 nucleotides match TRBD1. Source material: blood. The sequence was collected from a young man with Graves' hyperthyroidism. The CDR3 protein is CAISGGGAGEQYF. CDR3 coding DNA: TGTGCCATCAGTGGAGGGGGCGCGGGTGAGCAGTACTTC.